The 8 T cell receptor beta chains below were found in one sample sequenced in a study of sequential checkpoint blockade in melanoma. The sample's treatment: randomized to nivolumab then ipilimumab (arm A) or the reverse (arm B). TCRdb's copy holds only in-frame clones and misses some; the assay was immunoSEQ multiplex PCR. This table has roughly 10,000 clones, 27% appearing once. Material: tumor tissue (inferred from file names), obtained from a patient given nivolumab and ipilimumab in sequence. Receptors were obtained from a human donor with melanoma.

By proportion, this clone is medium-sized. This sequence joins TRBV11-3 and TRBJ1-1; no reliable D call. The CDR3 sequence is 14 residues long. In germline, CDR1 is SGHNT, CDR2 YENEEA. V lost 1 base and J lost 7, with 13 bases in between. The CDR3 DNA reads TGTGCCAGCAGCTTAGGGGGTGGGCGACTTGAAGCTTTCTTT. This codes for CASSLGGGRLEAFF.

This clone was seen a few times. CDR3 loop: CASSQSTGTEAFF. DNA of the CDR3: TGTGCCAGCAGCCAATCAACTGGGACTGAAGCTTTCTTT. This chain joins TRBV16 and TRBJ1-1; no firm D call. V was shortened by 0 bases and J by 5 bases, with 7 bases between the two germline ends. In germline, CDR1 is KGHSY, CDR2 FQNENV. CDR3 length: 13 amino acids.

This clone was detected only a few times. The chain is built from TRBV28 and TRBJ1-1; D gene ambiguous. CDR3 length equals 13 residues. Trimming took 4 bases from V and 2 from J, leaving 8 bases between them. Germline CDR1 and CDR2: MDHEN and SYDVKM. The CDR3 DNA follows: TGTGCCAGCAGTTCATGGGGTAACACTGAAGCTTTCTTT. Translated, it gives CASSSWGNTEAFF.

The chain couples TRBV6-8 to TRBJ2-3; D not certain. V shed 0 bases and J shed 1 base, with 8 bases lying between them. This CDR3 is built from 15 residues. CDR1 is MNHGY, CDR2 SAAAGT, per germline. The CDR3 is CASSYSNKGTDTQYF. For the CDR3, the DNA is TGTGCCAGCAGTTACTCGAATAAAGGCACAGATACGCAGTATTTT.

This rearrangement joins TRBV19 to TRBJ1-2, with D uncertain. The CDR3 sequence is 16 residues long. Germline V gives CDR1 LNHDA, CDR2 SQIVND (reference sequence). The V gene lost 7 bases and the J gene lost 4 bases, with 22 bases spanning the gap. The CDR3 DNA sequence: TGTGCCAGTATGTTGGCGAACCGGGAGGGATTCTATGGCTACACCTTC. Its translation: CASMLANREGFYGYTF.

This clone was counted between two and nine times. The V and J genes are TRBV10-1 and TRBJ2-2; D gene ambiguous. The germline CDR1 and CDR2 sequences are WNHNN and SYGVQD (reference sequence). The V end lost 4 bases, the J end lost 6 bases, and 12 bases lay between the germline ends. The CDR3 runs 14 residues. The CDR3 protein is CASSGDLNAGELFF. CDR3 nucleotide sequence: TGCGCCAGCAGTGGCGATTTAAACGCCGGGGAGCTGTTTTTT.

V is TRBV28 and J is TRBJ1-1, with 7 bases lining up with TRBD1. The CDR3 contains 15 residues. CDR1 and CDR2 (germline): MDHEN, SYDVKM. The V segment lost 4 bases and the J segment 2 bases; nucleotides outside the gene matches: 7. The CDR3 here is CASSSRTGSNTEAFF. CDR3 bases: TGTGCCAGCAGTTCGCGGACAGGCTCCAACACTGAAGCTTTCTTT.

By share, this clone ranks as medium-sized (0.01 to 0.1%). The chain carries TRBV15 and TRBJ1-1; D is uncertain. The V gene's germline CDR1 is LNHNV and CDR2 YYDKDF (reference sequence). CDR3 size: 15 residues. The V gene lost 1 base and the J gene lost 5 bases, with 14 bases spanning the gap. The CDR3 DNA reads TGTGCCACCAGCAGAGGGGCCACTAGGAGTACTGAAGCTTTCTTT. It codes for CATSRGATRSTEAFF.